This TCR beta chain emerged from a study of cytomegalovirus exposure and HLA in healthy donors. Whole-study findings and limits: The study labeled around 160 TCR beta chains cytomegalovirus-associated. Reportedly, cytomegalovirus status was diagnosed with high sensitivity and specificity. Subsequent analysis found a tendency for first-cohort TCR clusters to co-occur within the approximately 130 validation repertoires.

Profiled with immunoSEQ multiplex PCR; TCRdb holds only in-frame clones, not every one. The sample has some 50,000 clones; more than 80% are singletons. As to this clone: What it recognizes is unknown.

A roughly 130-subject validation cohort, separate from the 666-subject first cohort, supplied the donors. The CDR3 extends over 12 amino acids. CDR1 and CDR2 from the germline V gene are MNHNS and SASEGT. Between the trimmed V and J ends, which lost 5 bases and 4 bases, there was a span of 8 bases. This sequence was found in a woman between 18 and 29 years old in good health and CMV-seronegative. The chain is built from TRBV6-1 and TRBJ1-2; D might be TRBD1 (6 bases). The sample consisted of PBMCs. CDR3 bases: TGTGCCAGCAGTTCAGGGGTCTATGGCTACACCTTC. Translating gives CASSSGVYGYTF.